These 8 T cell receptor beta chains were sequenced from one sample in a study of blood T cells in healthy people across ages. With a J-beta primer mix and a sample-barcoded 5' primer, a second PCR ran about 7 to 12 cycles. Via MiXCR, TCRdb re-called the 5' RACE reads, giving one row per CDR3 protein. Among more than 550,000 distinct CDR3 sequences, over 20% were seen once, and the ten largest hold 22%. Input material: blood. Every receptor here comes from an older man in good health.

This chain links TRBV12-3 or TRBV12-4 with TRBJ1-2; D possibly corresponds to TRBD1 (5 bases). This CDR3 is 15 amino acids long. Trimming removed 5 bases from V and 8 bases from J, with 21 bases in between. Written as DNA, the CDR3 is TGTGCCAGCAGTGCGAGAGCGGAGGGGCGAGGCGGCTACACCTTC. This sequence encodes CASSARAEGRGGYTF.

This clonotype was recorded a few times. The chain links TRBV6-2 or TRBV6-3 to TRBJ1-1; perhaps TRBD1 as D (6 bases). Germline V lookup: CDR1 MNHEY, CDR2 SVGEGT. With 5 bases removed from V and 0 bases from J, the gap between germline ends came to 10 bases. This CDR3 comprises 14 residues. In DNA, the CDR3 is TGTGCCAGCAGTAACAGGGCGATGAACACTGAAGCTTTCTTT. It translates to CASSNRAMNTEAFF.

A few counts support this clonotype. This sequence joins TRBV7-9 and TRBJ1-5; the D is unclear. This CDR3 spans 13 amino acids. Trimming stripped 5 bases from V and 7 bases from J, with 12 bases between. CDR1 and CDR2 (germline): SEHNR, FQNEAQ (reference sequence). The CDR3 region has the DNA TGTGCCAGCAGCGATCTAACCACGCAGCCCCAGCATTTT. It encodes CASSDLTTQPQHF. Looking up the rest from reference TRBV7-9 and TRBJ1-5 gives the full variable domain: DTGVSQNPRHKITKRGQNVTFRCDPISEHNRLYWYRQTLGQGPEFLTYFQNEAQLEKSRLLSDRFSAERPKGSFSTLEIQRTEQGDSAMYLCASSDLTTQPQHFGDGTRLSIL.

CDR3 sequence reads: CASVTGGAKNIQYF. For the CDR3, the DNA is TGTGCCAGCGTCACAGGGGGAGCCAAAAACATTCAGTACTTC. The chain has TRBV6-1 and TRBJ2-4; 8 nucleotides align to TRBD1. V shed 8 bases, J shed 0 bases, and the junction held 3 bases outside the gene matches. Germline CDR1 MNHNS, CDR2 SASEGT. The length of the CDR3 is 14 residues.

This clonotype was seen more than once but under ten times. V and J are TRBV6-5 and TRBJ2-5; 7 nucleotides line up with TRBD2. Near its end, the DNA agrees better with TRBJ2-1, so the J call may be wrong. This CDR3 region has 14 residues. CDR1 and CDR2 (germline): MNHEY, SVGAGI. The CDR3 protein is CASSSLTSTNEQFF. Here the CDR3 DNA reads TGTGCCAGCAGTTCCCTGACTAGCACAAATGAGCAGTTCTTC.

The chain combines TRBV7-2 with TRBJ1-4, with a tentative D call TRBD1 (5 bases). This CDR3 has 16 amino acids. CDR1 is SGHTA, CDR2 FQGNSA, per germline. V lost 5 bases, J lost 0 bases, and 13 bases lay in between. CDR3 residues: CASSLRARATNEKLFF. The CDR3 DNA sequence: TGTGCCAGCAGCCTACGCGCCAGGGCAACTAATGAAAAACTGTTTTTT.

The chain carries TRBV20-1 and TRBJ1-2, with a possible D match to TRBD1 (6 bases). Trimming removed 6 bases from V and 2 bases from J, with 13 bases in between. The CDR3 covers 13 residues. Looked up from germline, CDR1 is DFQATT and CDR2 is SNEGSKA (reference sequence). This CDR3 reads CSAFDRPNYGYTF. The CDR3 DNA reads TGCAGTGCATTTGACAGGCCCAACTATGGCTACACCTTC.

This clonotype came up many times. The chain is built from TRBV20-1 and TRBJ1-2, with unresolved D. The V gene's germline CDR1 is DFQATT and CDR2 SNEGSKA (reference sequence). V lost 4 bases and J lost 4, with 13 bases in between. This CDR3 has 13 amino acids. CDR3 DNA: TGCAGTGCTACAGGCCCCATTTCCTATGGCTACACCTTC. Protein product: CSATGPISYGYTF.